This TCR beta chain is drawn from a study of HIV-infected patients and healthy controls. This clonotype was counted ten times or more. J lost 4 bases, V lost 5 bases, and 10 bases had no gene match. Germline V lookup: CDR1 LNHNV, CDR2 YYDKDF (reference sequence). The CDR3 totals 16 residues. Reverse transcription used around 500 ng RNA and constant-region primers for alpha and beta. Separate chain-specific third strand synthesis with multiplexing indices produced the alpha and beta libraries. TCRdb reanalysed the 5' RACE reads using MiXCR and keeps one entry per CDR3 protein. The sample includes approximately 13,000 distinct CDR3 sequences, under 6.5% of them seen just once. All unsorted peripheral T cells were captured because whole blood was used without fractionation.

Input material: blood. This rearrangement joins TRBV15 to TRBJ2-3; 9 bases map to TRBD1. The TCR was taken from an adult in good health. CDR3 residues: CATSGQTGGEADTQYF. The CDR3 DNA is TGTGCCACCAGCGGCCAAACAGGGGGCGAGGCAGATACGCAGTATTTT.